This TCR beta chain originates from a study of T cells in Graves' hyperthyroidism and ophthalmopathy. Whole-study results and caveats: The model anticipated ophthalmopathy a median about six months pre-onset.

The CDR3 regions of TCR beta were amplified from RNA transcripts. When the TCR CDR3 underwent first-round RT-PCR, the HTBI primer set was used. MiXCR, run by TCRdb on the multiplex PCR reads, gives a single entry per CDR3 protein. The table includes around 620,000 distinct CDR3 sequences, roughly 16% detected once. This clonotype has ten or more counts. The antigen is undetermined. The CDR3 is 14 amino acids. Trimming took 6 bases from V and 7 from J, leaving 16 bases between them. The V gene is TRBV12-3 or TRBV12-4, the J gene TRBJ1-3; D gene ambiguous. This clonotype originated in a woman aged 25 to 39 with Graves' hyperthyroidism. The source material was blood. The CDR3 protein is CASRPELAVNTIYF. The DNA of the CDR3 is TGTGCCAGCAGGCCAGAGCTAGCAGTTAACACCATATATTTT.